A selection of T cell receptor beta chains follows, all from one sample in a study of T cells in lung cancer brain metastases. Data came from immunoSEQ multiplex PCR; TCRdb stores just in-frame clones and leaves some out. This sample carries about 2,900 clones, roughly 85% of them seen once, and the ten largest clones take approximately 7.7%. Sample: tumor tissue from the primary lung tumor. These receptor sequences come from a woman aged 60-75 years with non-small cell lung cancer. Both conserved end residues are part of each CDR3. D genes are given only for firm matches. Clone size, where shown, is once, few, many, or a class for clones that have expanded.

j_gene | len | d_gene | v_gene | abundance | CDR3nt | CDR3aa
TRBJ2-7 | 16 | . | TRBV6-5 | . | TGTGCCAGCAGTTCCGACGAAGTGGGGTGGTCCTACGAGCAGTACTTC | CASSSDEVGWSYEQYF
TRBJ2-6 | 15 | . | TRBV6-5 | . | TGTGCCAGCAGTTACGACAGCTCTGGGGCCAACGTCCTGACTTTC | CASSYDSSGANVLTF
TRBJ2-3 | 17 | . | TRBV5-1 | . | TGCGCCAGCAGCCATCGGTCCAGGCCCTTAGGCACAGATACGCAGTATTTT | CASSHRSRPLGTDTQYF
TRBJ2-3 | 16 | . | TRBV21-1 | few | TGTGCCAGCAGCCCCAGAGGGACTCGTGCCACAGATACGCAGTATTTT | CASSPRGTRATDTQYF
TRBJ1-5 | 15 | TRBD1 | TRBV7-9 | . | TGTGCCAGCAGCCAGTCGACAGGGGGCGGACAGCCCCAGCATTTT | CASSQSTGGGQPQHF
TRBJ1-1 | 11 | . | TRBV6-5 | . | TGTGCCAGCAGCCTGAGAGAGAAAGCTTTCTTT | CASSLREKAFF
TRBJ2-3 | 15 | TRBD2 | TRBV28 | few | TGTGCCAGCAGTTTCCAGCGGGGGGGCCTTCATACGCAGTATTTT | CASSFQRGGLHTQYF
TRBJ2-7 | 11 | . | TRBV2 | . | TGTGCCAGCAGGACCTGGGACGAGCAGTACTTC | CASRTWDEQYF
TRBJ1-1 | 12 | . | TRBV30 | . | TGTGCTTGGACGGTGGGAAACACTGAAGCTTTCTTT | CAWTVGNTEAFF
TRBJ2-5 | 16 | . | TRBV2 | . | TGTGCCAGCGTGAAGCGAGGGGGGGTGGGAGGAGAGACCCAGTACTTC | CASVKRGGVGGETQYF
TRBJ2-1 | 17 | TRBD2 | TRBV27 | few | TGTGCCAGCAGTTTCTCTGTGCGGCGGGGGGCTTATCATGAGCAGTTCTTC | CASSFSVRRGAYHEQFF
TRBJ1-1 | 13 | TRBD1 | TRBV2 | . | TGTGCCAGCAGTGAGTCGGGACAGGGAAAAGCTTTCTTT | CASSESGQGKAFF
TRBJ1-1 | 13 | TRBD1 | TRBV5-8 | . | TGTGCCAGCACCAGGGGGAGGAACACTGAAGCTTTCTTT | CASTRGRNTEAFF
TRBJ2-1 | 17 | . | TRBV4-2 | once | TGTGCCAGCAGCCAAGTTCCCTGGACCCGGGGCCCGGTTGAGCAGTTCTTC | CASSQVPWTRGPVEQFF
TRBJ2-7 | 14 | . | TRBV19 | . | TGTGCCAGTAGTATTGTGTGGGGGCCCTACGAGCAGTACTTC | CASSIVWGPYEQYF
TRBJ2-7 | 14 | . | TRBV6-5 | . | TGTGCCAGCAGTTACGTGCAGGCCGGCTACGAGCAGTACTTC | CASSYVQAGYEQYF
TRBJ2-7 | 14 | TRBD2 | TRBV7-6 | . | TGTGCCAGCAGCCCGACTAGCGGACCACGGGGGCAGTACTTC | CASSPTSGPRGQYF
TRBJ1-5 | 14 | . | TRBV18 | . | TGTGCCAGCTCACCACTAGGGGACAATCAGCCCCAGCATTTT | CASSPLGDNQPQHF
TRBJ1-1 | 16 | . | TRBV6-5 | . | TGTGCCAGCAGTTACACTTCGGGGAGGACGAACACTGAAGCTTTCTTT | CASSYTSGRTNTEAFF
TRBJ2-1 | 15 | . | TRBV21-1 | . | TGTGCCACCCGGACAGGGGTGGGATTCTACAATGAGCAGTTCTTC | CATRTGVGFYNEQFF
TRBJ2-1 | 18 | TRBD1 | TRBV4-3 | . | TGCGCCAGCAGCCATCGTACCGACAGGGCGGACCCCTACAATGAGCAGTTCTTC | CASSHRTDRADPYNEQFF
TRBJ2-1 | 15 | . | TRBV27 | . | TGTGCCAGCAGTTTCCGCAGGACATTCTACAATGAGCAGTTCTTC | CASSFRRTFYNEQFF
TRBJ1-1 | 14 | . | TRBV6-1 | . | TGTGCCAGCAGTGAATGGGCGGAGTCCACTGAAGCTTTCTTT | CASSEWAESTEAFF
TRBJ2-7 | 14 | TRBD2 | TRBV6-6 | . | TGTGCCAGCAGTTATACGGGGGGGCTTTACGAGCAGTACTTC | CASSYTGGLYEQYF
TRBJ1-4 | 14 | . | TRBV5-1 | . | TGCGCCAGCAGCTTGCTAGGGATGGGTGAAAAACTGTTTTTT | CASSLLGMGEKLFF
TRBJ2-7 | 16 | TRBD2 | TRBV5-1 | . | TGCGCCAGCAGCTTTTTGCTAGCGGGGGGTTCCTACGAGCAGTACTTC | CASSFLLAGGSYEQYF
TRBJ2-7 | 15 | TRBD2 | TRBV5-5 | . | TGTGCCAGCAGCCCGCGGACTAGCGGCAACTACGAGCAGTACTTC | CASSPRTSGNYEQYF
TRBJ1-1 | 12 | . | TRBV5-1 | . | TGCGCCAGCAGCTGGGGGGACACTGAAGCTTTCTTT | CASSWGDTEAFF
TRBJ1-2 | 12 | . | TRBV5-1 | . | TGCGCCAGCAGCTTTGAGGGACGGGGCTACACCTTC | CASSFEGRGYTF
TRBJ2-3 | 15 | . | TRBV5-1 | . | TGCGCCAGCAGCCCCGGGACTTCTAGCACAGATACGCAGTATTTT | CASSPGTSSTDTQYF
TRBJ2-1 | 14 | . | TRBV5-1 | . | TGCGCCAGCAGCTCCAGCGAGGGATACAATGAGCAGTTCTTC | CASSSSEGYNEQFF
TRBJ1-5 | 21 | . | TRBV4-2 | . | TGTGCCAGCAGCCTAACACCTTACAGGGACGGTGGCCTCTATAGCAATCAGCCCCAGCATTTT | CASSLTPYRDGGLYSNQPQHF
TRBJ2-5 | 15 | TRBD2 | TRBV7-9 | . | TGTGCCAGCAGCTTAGGGGGGACTAGGCGAGAGACCCAGTACTTC | CASSLGGTRRETQYF
TRBJ2-1 | 11 | . | TRBV12-5 | . | TGTGCTAGTGGTTTTCGTAATGAGCAGTTCTTC | CASGFRNEQFF
TRBJ2-7 | 17 | . | TRBV13 | . | TGTGCCAGCAGCTTAGGCCCCGGATGGGGAAGGAGTGACGAGCAGTACTTC | CASSLGPGWGRSDEQYF
TRBJ2-7 | 15 | . | TRBV27 | . | TGTGCCAACAGTAGGAGAGACAGGCTAACTACGGAGCAGTACTTC | CANSRRDRLTTEQYF
TRBJ2-1 | 17 | . | TRBV4-1 | . | TGCGCCAGCAGCCAAGAAGCAGGGTCGAGCTCCTACAATGAGCAGTTCTTC | CASSQEAGSSSYNEQFF
TRBJ1-4 | 14 | TRBD1 | TRBV18 | once | TGTGCCAGCTCACCTGGACAGGGGGCTGAAAAACTGCTTTTT | CASSPGQGAEKLLF
TRBJ1-6 | 14 | TRBD1 | TRBV7-9 | once | TGTGCCAGCAGCCCGACAGGGCTTAATTCACCCCTCCACTTT | CASSPTGLNSPLHF
TRBJ2-7 | 16 | TRBD2 | TRBV7-2 | . | TGTGCCAGCAGCTTATTTGGGACTAGCGCGTCCTACGAGCAGTACTTC | CASSLFGTSASYEQYF
TRBJ2-2 | 13 | TRBD1 | TRBV2 | few | TGTGCCGGACAGGGAGGAAACACCGGGGAGCTGTTTTTT | CAGQGGNTGELFF
TRBJ1-5 | 13 | . | TRBV18 | once | TGTGCCAGCTCACCCTCGCTAGATCAGCCCCAGCATTTT | CASSPSLDQPQHF
TRBJ1-2 | 15 | TRBD1 | TRBV5-1 | . | TGCGCCAGCAGTTACGACAGGGGATCGGCTTATGGCTACACCTTC | CASSYDRGSAYGYTF
TRBJ2-2 | 15 | TRBD2 | TRBV11-2 | . | TGTGCCAGCAGCTTAGAGAGGGCGGGGGCCGGGGAGCTGTTTTTT | CASSLERAGAGELFF
TRBJ1-1 | 14 | . | TRBV19 | . | TGTGCCAGTAGTATACAGGGGACTAACACTGAAGCTTTCTTT | CASSIQGTNTEAFF
TRBJ2-7 | 15 | . | TRBV7-8 | . | TGTGCCAGCAGCTTAGAAGGGGGGAGCTCCTACGAGCAGTACTTC | CASSLEGGSSYEQYF
TRBJ1-5 | 15 | . | TRBV5-8 | once | TGTGCCAGCAGCAAGGCAGGGCAGGGCTGGCAGCCCCAGCATTTT | CASSKAGQGWQPQHF
TRBJ1-1 | 15 | . | TRBV6-5 | . | TGTGCCAGCAGTTATCGGACACCCATGAACACTGAAGCTTTCTTT | CASSYRTPMNTEAFF
TRBJ2-3 | 17 | TRBD1 | TRBV18 | . | TGTGCCAGCTCACCAAGGCAAGGGACAGGGAGCACAGATACGCAGTATTTT | CASSPRQGTGSTDTQYF